The TCR beta chain described here comes from a study of T cell changes during pregnancy in multiple sclerosis. This CDR3 has 13 residues. The germline V and J ends were trimmed by 6 bases and 6 bases, with 11 bases remaining between them. The germline V gene has CDR1 SGHTA and CDR2 FQGNSA. Sequencing used immunoSEQ multiplex PCR; TCRdb keeps in-frame clones, though not all of them. The table lists tens of thousands of clones, about 88% of them singletons. The clonotype comes from a female donor with multiple sclerosis, enrolled in a pregnancy study. J is TRBJ2-2 and V is TRBV7-2, with D perhaps TRBD2 (5 bases). Material: CD4+ T cells from peripheral blood mononuclear cells, obtained in the first trimester of pregnancy. As DNA, the CDR3 is TGTGCCAGCAGGCCTAGCACGTCCGGGGAGCTGTTTTTT. As protein: CASRPSTSGELFF.